The present T cell receptor beta chain was sequenced within a study of somatic mutations in cytotoxic T cells in rheumatoid arthritis. General study points: Within the rheumatoid arthritis patients, CD8+ clonality went up as age increased (Spearman r of about 0.52). The same was not true of the healthy controls.

Female donors made up around half of the healthy controls, blood donors whose median age was about 56 years (range about 20-80). Each population, CD4+ and CD8+ cells, was isolated by positive magnetic bead selection and checked for purity by flow cytometry. The repertoire was sequenced with immunoSEQ multiplex PCR; TCRdb's copy has only in-frame clones and lacks some. Here the sample spans under 15,000 clones, approximately 73% being singletons. As concerns this clone: Its matching antigen is unknown.

The TCR was taken from a woman aged 35 to 49 in good health. Sequencing was done on a sample of CD8+ T cells sorted from blood.

As DNA, the CDR3 is TGTGCCAGCAGCTCCGGGGGGATGAACACTGAAGCTTTCTTT. This gives the protein CASSSGGMNTEAFF. The chain carries TRBV9 and TRBJ1-1; perhaps TRBD1 as D (5 bases). Germline CDR1 reads SGDLS; CDR2 reads YYNGEE. The V end was cut by 4 bases, the J end by 0 bases, with 10 bases between. The CDR3 is 14 residues long.